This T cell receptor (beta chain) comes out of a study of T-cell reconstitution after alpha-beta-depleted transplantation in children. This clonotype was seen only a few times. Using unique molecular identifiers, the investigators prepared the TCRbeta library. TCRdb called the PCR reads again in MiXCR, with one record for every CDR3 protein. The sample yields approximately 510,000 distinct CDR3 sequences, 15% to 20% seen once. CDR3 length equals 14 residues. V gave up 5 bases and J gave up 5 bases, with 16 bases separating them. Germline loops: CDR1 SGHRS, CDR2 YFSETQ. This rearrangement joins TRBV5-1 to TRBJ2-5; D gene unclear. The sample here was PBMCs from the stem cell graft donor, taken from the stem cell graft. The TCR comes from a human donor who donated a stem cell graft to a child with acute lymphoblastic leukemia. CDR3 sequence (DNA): TGCGCCAGCAGTTTTGACGGCGAAGTGGAGACCCAGTACTTC. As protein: CASSFDGEVETQYF.